This T cell receptor (beta chain) was sequenced in a study of glioma-infiltrating T cells after dendritic cell vaccination. Background on the study: Samples are from glioblastoma patients in Phase I and II dendritic cell vaccine trials.

General study findings and limits: Patients with more pretreatment TILs had longer time to progression and survival.

TCRB CDR3 was amplified from 2 ug genomic DNA or less. The primer mix had 60 V beta and 13 J beta primers. Only in-frame clones appear in the TCRdb table, and some are missing; sequencing was by immunoSEQ multiplex PCR. The sample records approximately 90,000 clones, under 90% being singletons. CDR3 size: 15 residues. V was shortened by 1 base and J by 1 base, with 11 bases between the two germline ends. Per germline, CDR1 MGHRA and CDR2 YSYEKL. This clone has a handful of counts. Its antigen is still unknown. The rearrangement joins TRBV4-1 to TRBJ2-7; D remains ambiguous. This specimen was blood, taken before dendritic cell vaccination. This sequence was found in a human donor with glioblastoma. The CDR3 region is CASSQAEALSYEQYF. The CDR3 coding sequence is TGCGCCAGCAGCCAAGCTGAAGCGTTATCCTACGAGCAGTACTTC.